This TCR beta chain appears in the sequencing data of a study of cytomegalovirus exposure and HLA in healthy donors. The primer mix had 60 Vbeta and 13 Jbeta primers. Clones were read by immunoSEQ multiplex PCR, and TCRdb kept only the in-frame ones, dropping some. The sample consists of roughly 120,000 clones, about 75% of them appearing once. The CDR3 contains 16 residues. In germline, CDR1 is SGHTS, CDR2 YDEGEE. The junction had 10 bases not matched to a gene; V was cut back by 1 base and J by 7 bases. This clonotype was obtained from a man between 60 and 75 years old in good health and CMV-seropositive. J is TRBJ1-4 and V is TRBV5-8; 7 bases fit TRBD1. What was sequenced was PBMCs. The CDR3 reads CASSLWTGLYGEKLFF. DNA of the CDR3: TGTGCCAGCAGCTTGTGGACAGGACTATATGGTGAAAAACTGTTTTTT.